Below, 13 T cell receptor beta chains from the same sample are listed, as sequenced in a study of cytomegalovirus exposure and HLA in healthy donors (dated by TCRdb to about 2017). The method was the immunoSEQ multiplex PCR assay. For the multiplex PCR, a mixture combining 60 forward primers for TCR Vbeta segments and 13 reverse primers for TCR Jbeta segments was used. The clones in this table, taken by TCRdb from immuneACCESS, are in-frame only. Not every clone is retained; where verified, under half of the shortfall comes from an unresolved V gene, and the cause of the rest is unknown. Across this sample there are around 99,000 clones, with 81% seen only once. Roughly 2% of the sample is held by the ten biggest clonotypes. The source material was PBMCs. The receptors here all came from a woman aged 25 to 39 in good health and CMV-seronegative.

This sequence joins TRBV9 and TRBJ2-3; D ambiguous. This CDR3 is 11 amino acids long. Germline-derived CDR1 and CDR2 are SGDLS and YYNGEE. Trimming stripped 0 bases from V and 10 bases from J, with 6 bases between. The CDR3 reads CASSVGEAQYF. In DNA, the CDR3 is TGTGCCAGCAGCGTAGGAGAAGCGCAGTATTTT. Full variable domain (rest looked up from reference TRBV9 and TRBJ2-3): DSGVTQTPKHLITATGQRVTLRCSPRSGDLSVYWYQQSLDQGLQFLIQYYNGEERAKGNILERFSAQQFPDLHSELNLSSLELGDSALYFCASSVGEAQYFGPGTRLTVL.

The chain is built from TRBV11-3 and TRBJ1-1; no reliable D call. CDR1 is SGHNT and CDR2 is YENEEA in the germline V gene. Trimming stripped 5 bases from V and 3 bases from J, with 10 bases between. This CDR3 has 13 amino acids. CDR3 in amino acids: CASSGFYDTEAFF. The CDR3 bases are TGTGCCAGCAGCGGCTTTTATGACACTGAAGCTTTCTTT. The complete variable domain, with remaining parts taken from reference TRBV11-3 and TRBJ1-1, reads EAGVVQSPRYKIIEKKQPVAFWCNPISGHNTLYWYLQNLGQGPELLIRYENEEAVDDSQLPKDRFSAERLKGVDSTLKIQPAELGDSAVYLCASSGFYDTEAFFGQGTRLTVV.

This clone was seen just once. This chain joins TRBV10-3 and TRBJ1-2; 7 bases are shared with TRBD1. Germline V gives CDR1 ENHRY, CDR2 SYGVKD. The ends lost 4 bases at V and 13 bases at J; junction bases unmatched: 9. This CDR3 contains 12 residues. The CDR3 is CAISGDSPLCTF. The CDR3 DNA is TGTGCCATCAGTGGGGACAGCCCTTTATGCACCTTC.

The V call is TRBV28, the J call TRBJ1-2, with 8 nucleotides matching TRBD1. The CDR3 consists of 14 residues. Germline-derived CDR1 and CDR2 are MDHEN and SYDVKM. The ends lost 5 bases at V and 12 bases at J; junction bases unmatched: 14. CDR3 nucleotides: TGTGCCAGCAGTCCTAGGGGGAGACAGGGGTCCCACACCTTC. Its translation: CASSPRGRQGSHTF.

The chain uses TRBV5-1 and TRBJ1-2, with D maybe TRBD1 (5 bases). This CDR3 region has 15 residues. The ends were cut back, 0 bases at V and 0 bases at J, with 9 bases in the middle. Germline V gene sequence: CDR1 SGHRS, CDR2 YFSETQ. The CDR3 DNA sequence: TGCGCCAGCAGCTTGGCGGACATAGCTAACTATGGCTACACCTTC. This codes for CASSLADIANYGYTF. Full variable domain (rest looked up from reference TRBV5-1 and TRBJ1-2): KAGVTQTPRYLIKTRGQQVTLSCSPISGHRSVSWYQQTPGQGLQFLFEYFSETQRNKGNFPGRFSGRQFSNSRSEMNVSTLELGDSALYLCASSLADIANYGYTFGSGTRLTVV.

This clone was counted only a few times. V usage is TRBV10-1 and J usage is TRBJ1-3; D might be TRBD1 (6 bases). The V and J ends lost 2 bases and 4 bases respectively, with 15 bases between them. The CDR3 sequence is 16 residues long. Germline CDR1 WNHNN, CDR2 SYGVQD (reference sequence). CDR3 region: CASSERTTGFGNTIYF. CDR3 in DNA: TGCGCCAGCAGTGAGCGTACCACAGGGTTCGGAAACACCATATATTTT.

The chain combines TRBV2 with TRBJ1-2; TRBD1 might be the D (6 bases). V was pared by 4 bases and J by 5 bases, with 14 bases between. The CDR3 spans 14 residues. Germline assignment: CDR1 SNHLY and CDR2 FYNNEI. In nucleotides, the CDR3 is TGTGCCAGCAGTGCGGGGGGCCTACCTTATGGCTACACCTTC. This codes for CASSAGGLPYGYTF.

CDR3 protein: CASSLGTGFEQFF. CDR3 nucleotide sequence: TGTGCCAGCAGCTTGGGGACAGGGTTTGAGCAGTTCTTC. The chain joins TRBV5-5 to TRBJ2-1; 8 nucleotides agree with TRBD1. V gave up 0 bases and J gave up 9 bases; unmatched junction bases: 2. CDR3 length: 13 amino acids. Germline V lookup: CDR1 SGHKS, CDR2 YYEKEE (reference sequence).

The rearrangement joins TRBV6-5 to TRBJ2-1, with a possible D match to TRBD2 (5 bases). The CDR3 consists of 15 residues. The V end was cut by 0 bases, the J end by 4 bases, with 10 bases between. Germline V CDR1 and CDR2: MNHEY, SVGAGI. The CDR3 sequence is CASSYSSGRYNEQFF. As DNA, the CDR3 is TGTGCCAGCAGTTACTCAAGCGGTCGATACAATGAGCAGTTCTTC.

The gene calls are TRBV27 and TRBJ1-4, with 8 bases identical to TRBD1. The CDR3 contains 14 residues. Germline CDR1 reads MNHEY; CDR2 reads SMNVEV (reference sequence). V gave up 2 bases and J gave up 6 bases; unmatched junction bases: 2. The DNA of the CDR3 is TGTGCCAGCAGTTTACAGGGGGCTGATGAAAAACTGTTTTTT. Encoded protein: CASSLQGADEKLFF. The variable domain in full, completed from reference TRBV27 and TRBJ1-4, reads EAQVTQNPRYLITVTGKKLTVTCSQNMNHEYMSWYRQDPGLGLRQIYYSMNVEVTDKGDVPEGYKVSRKEKRNFPLILESPSPNQTSLYFCASSLQGADEKLFFGSGTQLSVL.

This clone was detected a few times. The CDR3: CSGTSGANNEKLFF. The CDR3 region has the DNA TGCAGCGGTACGTCGGGAGCCAATAATGAAAAACTGTTTTTT. J is TRBJ1-4 and V is TRBV29-1; D unresolved. Per the germline V gene, CDR1 is SQVTM and CDR2 is ANQGSEA. This CDR3 region has 14 residues. Trimming left V 7 bases short and J 4 bases short, with 16 bases between.

CDR3 DNA: TGTGCCACCATTGGCGCTGTGCGGGAGGCAGGTGAGCAGTTCTTC. Its translation: CATIGAVREAGEQFF. The genes are TRBV10-3 and TRBJ2-1; 8 bases match TRBD2. V gave up 10 bases and J gave up 9 bases; unmatched junction bases: 17. This CDR3 contains 15 residues. CDR1 is ENHRY and CDR2 is SYGVKD in the germline V gene.

This sequence joins TRBV6-1 and TRBJ2-2; D gene ambiguous. The CDR3 runs 13 residues. Trimming took 8 bases from V and 3 from J, leaving 10 bases between them. The germline CDR1 and CDR2 sequences are MNHNS and SASEGT. The CDR3, as DNA: TGTGCCAGCGGTGGTCTCGACACCGGGGAGCTGTTTTTT. Translation: CASGGLDTGELFF.